This is a list of T cell receptor beta chains from one sample in a study of shared clonotypes between healthy human individuals. Sequenced by immunoSEQ multiplex PCR; TCRdb stores in-frame clones only, minus some. The table includes approximately 1.4 million clones, approximately 98% detected once. Sequences were obtained from naive CD4+ T cells sorted from blood. The receptors derive from a man aged 25 to 45 in good health. The CDR3 runs from the conserved cysteine through the conserved F or W. The order of the fields is CDR3 protein, CDR3 DNA, clone size, J gene, D gene, V gene. A D gene is named only where the DNA matches it firmly. Size tells how often a clone was seen (once, few, many) or the class of an expanded clone, and some rows leave it out.

CDR3 protein: CASISGPYNEQFF
CDR3 DNA: TGCGCCAGCATTTCGGGACCCTACAATGAGCAGTTCTTC
clone size: NA
J gene: TRBJ2-1
D gene: NA
V gene: TRBV10-2

CDR3 protein: CAWYHGYTF
CDR3 DNA: TGTGCCTGGTACCATGGCTACACCTTC
clone size: NA
J gene: TRBJ1-2
D gene: NA
V gene: TRBV3-2

CDR3 protein: CASSRESGSAFF
CDR3 DNA: TGTGCCAGCAGCCGGGAATCAGGTTCAGCTTTCTTT
clone size: NA
J gene: TRBJ1-1
D gene: NA
V gene: TRBV5-8

CDR3 protein: CASSNRDAYGYTF
CDR3 DNA: TGTGCCAGCAGCAACCGGGACGCTTATGGCTACACCTTC
clone size: NA
J gene: TRBJ1-2
D gene: NA
V gene: TRBV11-2

CDR3 protein: CAINGQARSGELFF
CDR3 DNA: TGTGCCATCAACGGACAGGCCCGATCCGGGGAGCTGTTTTTT
clone size: NA
J gene: TRBJ2-2
D gene: TRBD1
V gene: TRBV10-3

CDR3 protein: CASSLALFSYNEQFF
CDR3 DNA: TGTGCCAGCAGCCTAGCACTATTCTCCTACAATGAGCAGTTCTTC
clone size: NA
J gene: TRBJ2-1
D gene: NA
V gene: TRBV7-2

CDR3 protein: CATSNRRFYGYTF
CDR3 DNA: TGTGCCACCAGCAATAGGAGATTCTATGGCTACACCTTC
clone size: once
J gene: TRBJ1-2
D gene: NA
V gene: TRBV15

CDR3 protein: CASSPTGVVETQYF
CDR3 DNA: TGTGCCAGCTCACCCACAGGGGTGGTAGAGACCCAGTACTTC
clone size: NA
J gene: TRBJ2-5
D gene: TRBD1
V gene: TRBV18

CDR3 protein: CASRIDRRYTGELFF
CDR3 DNA: TGTGCCAGCAGAATAGACAGGCGGTACACCGGGGAGCTGTTTTTT
clone size: NA
J gene: TRBJ2-2
D gene: NA
V gene: TRBV28

CDR3 protein: CATSRDDLSNEKLFF
CDR3 DNA: TGTGCCACCAGCAGAGATGACTTAAGTAATGAAAAACTGTTTTTT
clone size: NA
J gene: TRBJ1-4
D gene: NA
V gene: TRBV15